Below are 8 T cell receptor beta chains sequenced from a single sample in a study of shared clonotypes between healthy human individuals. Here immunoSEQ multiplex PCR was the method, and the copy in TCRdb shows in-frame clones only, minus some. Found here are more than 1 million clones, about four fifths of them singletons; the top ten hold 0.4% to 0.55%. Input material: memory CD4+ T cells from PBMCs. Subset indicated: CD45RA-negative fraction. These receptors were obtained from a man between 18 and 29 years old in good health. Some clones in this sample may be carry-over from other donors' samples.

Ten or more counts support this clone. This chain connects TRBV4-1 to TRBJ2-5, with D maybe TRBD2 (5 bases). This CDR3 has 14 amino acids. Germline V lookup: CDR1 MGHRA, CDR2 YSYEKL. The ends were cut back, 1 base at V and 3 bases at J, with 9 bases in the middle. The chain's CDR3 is CASSQGGEKETQYF. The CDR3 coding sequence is TGCGCCAGCAGCCAAGGGGGAGAAAAAGAGACCCAGTACTTC.

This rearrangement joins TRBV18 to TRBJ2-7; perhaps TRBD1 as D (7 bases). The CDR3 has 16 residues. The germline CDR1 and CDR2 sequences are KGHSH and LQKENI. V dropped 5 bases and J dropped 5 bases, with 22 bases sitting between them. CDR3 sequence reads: CASSSNQGGNVNEQYF. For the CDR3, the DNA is TGTGCCAGCTCATCGAATCAGGGGGGAAATGTCAACGAGCAGTACTTC.

The CDR3 DNA sequence: TGTGCCAGCAGCCTGGAGGAGAAGAGGGGCTACACCTTC. It is translated as CASSLEEKRGYTF. The gene calls are TRBV7-8 and TRBJ1-2, with no clear D. This CDR3 contains 13 residues. V lost 5 bases and J 8 bases, leaving 15 bases between the germline ends. Germline V gene data show CDR1 as SGHVS and CDR2 as FQNEAQ.

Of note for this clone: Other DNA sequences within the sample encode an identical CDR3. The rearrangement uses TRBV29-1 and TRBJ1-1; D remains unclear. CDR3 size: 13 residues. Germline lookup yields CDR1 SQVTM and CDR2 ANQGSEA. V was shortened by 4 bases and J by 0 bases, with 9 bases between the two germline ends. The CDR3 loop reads CSVARVMNTEAFF. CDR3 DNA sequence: TGCAGCGTTGCACGGGTCATGAACACTGAAGCTTTCTTT.

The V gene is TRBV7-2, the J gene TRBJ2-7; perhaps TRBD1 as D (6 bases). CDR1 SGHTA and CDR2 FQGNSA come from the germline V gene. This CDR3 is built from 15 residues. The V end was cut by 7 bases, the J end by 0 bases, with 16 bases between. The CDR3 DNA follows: TGTGCCAGCACCCTGGACAGACCGAGCTCCTACGAGCAGTACTTC. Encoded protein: CASTLDRPSSYEQYF.

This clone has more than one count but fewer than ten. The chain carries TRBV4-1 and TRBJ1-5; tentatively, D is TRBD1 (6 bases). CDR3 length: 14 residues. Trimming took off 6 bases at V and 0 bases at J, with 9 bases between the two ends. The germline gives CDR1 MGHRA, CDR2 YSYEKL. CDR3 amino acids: CASRKQGSNQPQHF. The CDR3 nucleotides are TGCGCCAGCAGGAAACAGGGTAGCAATCAGCCCCAGCATTTT.

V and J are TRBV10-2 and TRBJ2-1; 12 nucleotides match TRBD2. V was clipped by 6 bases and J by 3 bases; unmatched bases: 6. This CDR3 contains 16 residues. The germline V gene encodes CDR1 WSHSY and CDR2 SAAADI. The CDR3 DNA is TGCGCCAGCAGGGAGACTAGCGGGGGATTCTACAATGAGCAGTTCTTC. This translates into CASRETSGGFYNEQFF.

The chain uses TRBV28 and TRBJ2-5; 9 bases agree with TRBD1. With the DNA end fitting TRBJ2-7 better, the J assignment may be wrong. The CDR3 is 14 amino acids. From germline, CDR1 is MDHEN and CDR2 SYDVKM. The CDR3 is CASIYRGLSYEQYF. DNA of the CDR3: TGTGCCAGCATCTACAGGGGGCTAAGCTACGAGCAGTACTTC.